This TCR beta chain was found in a study of sequential checkpoint blockade in melanoma. In the study overall: Both treatment sequences were followed by maintenance nivolumab.

Treatment indicated: randomized to nivolumab then ipilimumab (arm A) or the reverse (arm B). DNA-damaging chemotherapy had not been given to any patient beforehand. Libraries were prepared by immunoSEQ multiplex PCR; TCRdb keeps only in-frame clonotypes and omits some of them. The sample has more than 9,500 clones; more than 65% are singletons. This CDR3 region has 14 residues. The ends were cut back, 0 bases at V and 8 bases at J, with 12 bases in the middle. The germline CDR1 and CDR2 sequences are SGHDT and YYEEEE. This specimen was CD8+ T cells sorted from blood (inferred from file names), taken from a patient given nivolumab and ipilimumab in sequence. The chain carries TRBV5-6 and TRBJ1-3; D not certain. This clonotype originated in a human donor with melanoma. The CDR3 here is CASSLGSLADTIYF. In nucleotides, the CDR3 is TGTGCCAGCAGCTTGGGTAGTCTGGCGGACACCATATATTTT.